Each of the 3 T cell receptor beta chains below was sequenced from the same sample in a study of T cell responses to AZD1222 COVID-19 vaccine. Assay: immunoSEQ multiplex PCR; the TCRdb copy retains only in-frame clones and omits some. The sample yields about 130,000 clones, just over 90% seen once. The sample here was peripheral blood, taken on day 0 of AZD1222 vaccination. All receptors come from an adult in good health.

DNA of the CDR3: TGTGCCAGCAGCAAATATAGCAATCAGCCCCAGCATTTT. It yields the protein CASSKYSNQPQHF. J is TRBJ1-5 and V is TRBV6-5; D is undetermined. The CDR3 length is 13 residues. V dropped 6 bases and J dropped 0 bases, with 6 bases sitting between them. Germline V gene sequence: CDR1 MNHEY, CDR2 SVGAGI.

The chain carries TRBV30 and TRBJ2-1; TRBD2 matches at 14 bases. CDR1 and CDR2 from the germline V gene are GTSNPN and SVGIG (reference sequence). J was trimmed by 7 bases and V by 0 bases; bases with no gene match: 8. This CDR3 is 17 amino acids long. CDR3 sequence (DNA): TGTGCCTGGAGTGTAAGGCGGGGACTAGCGGGGGTTAATGAGCAGTTCTTC. This translates into CAWSVRRGLAGVNEQFF. Looking up the rest from reference TRBV30 and TRBJ2-1 gives the full variable domain: SQTIHQWPATLVQPVGSPLSLECTVEGTSNPNLYWYRQAAGRGLQLLFYSVGIGQISSEVPQNLSASRPQDRQFILSSKKLLLSDSGFYLCAWSVRRGLAGVNEQFFGPGTRLTVL.

This chain uses TRBV28 with TRBJ2-3; D is tentatively TRBD1 or TRBD2 (6 bases each). The CDR3 contains 15 residues. Germline V lookup: CDR1 MDHEN, CDR2 SYDVKM. V was clipped by 7 bases and J by 3 bases, with 17 bases between them. The CDR3 sequence is CASTKGRGGTDTQYF. The CDR3 DNA follows: TGTGCCAGCACCAAAGGGAGAGGGGGGACAGATACGCAGTATTTT.